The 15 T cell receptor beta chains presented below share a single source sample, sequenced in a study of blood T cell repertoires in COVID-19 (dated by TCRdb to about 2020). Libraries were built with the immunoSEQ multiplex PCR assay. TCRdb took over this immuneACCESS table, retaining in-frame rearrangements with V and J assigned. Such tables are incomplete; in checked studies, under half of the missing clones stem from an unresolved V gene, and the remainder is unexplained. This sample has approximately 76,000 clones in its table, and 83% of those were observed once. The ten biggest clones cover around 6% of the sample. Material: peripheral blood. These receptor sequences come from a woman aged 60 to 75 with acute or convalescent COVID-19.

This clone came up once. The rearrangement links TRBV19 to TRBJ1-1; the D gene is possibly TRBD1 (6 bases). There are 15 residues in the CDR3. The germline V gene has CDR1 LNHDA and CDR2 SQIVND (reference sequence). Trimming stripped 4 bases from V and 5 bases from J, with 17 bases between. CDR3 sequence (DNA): TGTGCCAGTAGTAACCGACAGGCCCGAGGTACTGAAGCTTTCTTT. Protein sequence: CASSNRQARGTEAFF.

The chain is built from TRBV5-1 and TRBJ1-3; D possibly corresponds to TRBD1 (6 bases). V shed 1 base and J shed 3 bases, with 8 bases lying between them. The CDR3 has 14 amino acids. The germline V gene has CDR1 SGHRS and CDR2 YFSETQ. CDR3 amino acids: CASSLPDSGNTIYF. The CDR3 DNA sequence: TGCGCCAGCAGCTTGCCGGACAGTGGAAACACCATATATTTT.

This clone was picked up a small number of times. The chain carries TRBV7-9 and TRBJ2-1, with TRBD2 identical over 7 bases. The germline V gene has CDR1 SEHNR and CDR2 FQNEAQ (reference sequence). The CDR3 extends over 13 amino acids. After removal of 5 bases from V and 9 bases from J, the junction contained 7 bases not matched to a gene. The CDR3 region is CASSPARESEQFF. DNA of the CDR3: TGTGCCAGCAGCCCAGCGCGGGAGAGTGAGCAGTTCTTC.

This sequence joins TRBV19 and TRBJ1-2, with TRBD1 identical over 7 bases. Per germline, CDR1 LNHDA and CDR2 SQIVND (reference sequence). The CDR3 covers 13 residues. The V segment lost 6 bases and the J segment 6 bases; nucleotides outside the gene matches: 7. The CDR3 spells CASRLRGKDGYTF. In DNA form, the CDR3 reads TGTGCCAGTAGACTCAGGGGGAAGGATGGCTACACCTTC.

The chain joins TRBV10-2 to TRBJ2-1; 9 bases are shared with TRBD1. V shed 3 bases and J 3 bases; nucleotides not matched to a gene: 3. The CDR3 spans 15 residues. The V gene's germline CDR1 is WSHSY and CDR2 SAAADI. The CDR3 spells CASSERQGVYNEQFF. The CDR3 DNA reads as TGCGCCAGCAGTGAAAGACAGGGGGTCTACAATGAGCAGTTCTTC.

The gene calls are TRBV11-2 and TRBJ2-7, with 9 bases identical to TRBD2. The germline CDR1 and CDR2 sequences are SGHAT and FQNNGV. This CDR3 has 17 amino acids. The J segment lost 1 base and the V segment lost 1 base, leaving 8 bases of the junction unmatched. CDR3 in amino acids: CASSLGTLAGSSYEQYF. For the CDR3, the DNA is TGTGCCAGCAGCTTAGGGACTCTAGCGGGGAGTTCCTACGAGCAGTACTTC. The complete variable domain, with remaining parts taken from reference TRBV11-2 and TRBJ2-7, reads EAGVAQSPRYKIIEKRQSVAFWCNPISGHATLYWYQQILGQGPKLLIQFQNNGVVDDSQLPKDRFSAERLKGVDSTLKIQPAKLEDSAVYLCASSLGTLAGSSYEQYFGPGTRLTVT.

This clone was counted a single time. The CDR3 region has the DNA TGTGCCACCAGTGATTACGATCGGGATTCCTACAATGAGCAGTTCTTC. Protein: CATSDYDRDSYNEQFF. V gene TRBV24-1 combines with J gene TRBJ2-1; the D gene is possibly TRBD2 (5 bases). Per germline, CDR1 KGHDR and CDR2 SFDVKD. The ends were cut back, 2 bases at V and 1 base at J, with 11 bases in the middle. The CDR3 runs to 16 residues.

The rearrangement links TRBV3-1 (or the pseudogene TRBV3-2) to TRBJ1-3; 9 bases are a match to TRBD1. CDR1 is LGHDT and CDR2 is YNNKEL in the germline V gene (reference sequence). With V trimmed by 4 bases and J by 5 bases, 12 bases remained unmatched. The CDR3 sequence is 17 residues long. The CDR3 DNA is TGTGCCAGCAGCCCTTTTTACCGGGACAGGGATAGAAACACCATATATTTT. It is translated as CASSPFYRDRDRNTIYF.

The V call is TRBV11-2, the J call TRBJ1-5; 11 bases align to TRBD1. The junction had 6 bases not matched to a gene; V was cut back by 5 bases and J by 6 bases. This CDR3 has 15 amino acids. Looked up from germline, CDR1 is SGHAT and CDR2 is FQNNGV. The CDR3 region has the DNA TGTGCCAGCAGCGAAGGACAGGGGGCTGTTCAGCCCCAGCATTTT. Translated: CASSEGQGAVQPQHF.

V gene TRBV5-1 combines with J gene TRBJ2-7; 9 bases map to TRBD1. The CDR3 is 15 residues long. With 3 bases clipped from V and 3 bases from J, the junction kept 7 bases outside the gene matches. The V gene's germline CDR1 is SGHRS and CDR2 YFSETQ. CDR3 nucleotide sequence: TGCGCCAGCAGCTCCTCCGGGACAGGGTACTACGAGCAGTACTTC. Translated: CASSSSGTGYYEQYF.

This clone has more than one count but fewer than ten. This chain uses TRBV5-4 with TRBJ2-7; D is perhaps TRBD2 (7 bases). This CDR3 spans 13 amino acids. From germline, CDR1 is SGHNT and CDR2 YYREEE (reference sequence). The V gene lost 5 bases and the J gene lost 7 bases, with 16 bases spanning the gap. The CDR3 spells CASRTRGGGEQYF. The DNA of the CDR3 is TGTGCCAGCAGGACTAGGGGGGGCGGGGAGCAGTACTTC.

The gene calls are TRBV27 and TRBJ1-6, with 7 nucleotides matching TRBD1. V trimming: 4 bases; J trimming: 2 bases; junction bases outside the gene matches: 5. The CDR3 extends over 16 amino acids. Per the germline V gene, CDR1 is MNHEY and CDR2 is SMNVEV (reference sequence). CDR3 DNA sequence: TGTGCCAGCAGTTATAACAGGGGAACCTATAATTCACCCCTCCACTTT. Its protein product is CASSYNRGTYNSPLHF.

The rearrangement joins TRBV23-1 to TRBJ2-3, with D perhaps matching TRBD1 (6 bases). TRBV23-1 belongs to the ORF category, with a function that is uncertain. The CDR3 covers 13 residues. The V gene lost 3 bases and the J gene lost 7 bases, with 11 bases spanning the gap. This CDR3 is CASSQPQGNTQYF. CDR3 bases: TGCGCCAGCAGTCAGCCACAGGGAAATACGCAGTATTTT.

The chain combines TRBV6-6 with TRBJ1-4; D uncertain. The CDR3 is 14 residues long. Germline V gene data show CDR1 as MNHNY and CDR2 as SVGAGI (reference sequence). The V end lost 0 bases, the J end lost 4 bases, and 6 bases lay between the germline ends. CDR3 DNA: TGTGCCAGCAGTTACTCGGAGCATAATGAAAAACTGTTTTTT. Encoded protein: CASSYSEHNEKLFF.

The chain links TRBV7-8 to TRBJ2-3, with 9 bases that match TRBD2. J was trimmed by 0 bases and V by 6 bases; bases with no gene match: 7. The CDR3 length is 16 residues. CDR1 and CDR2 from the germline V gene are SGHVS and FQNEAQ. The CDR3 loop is CASRAGGFPSTDTQYF. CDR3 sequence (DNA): TGTGCCAGCAGGGCGGGGGGGTTTCCTAGCACAGATACGCAGTATTTT.